Below, 17 T cell receptor beta chains from the same sample are listed, as sequenced in a study of T cells in Graves' hyperthyroidism and ophthalmopathy. Template material for amplifying TCR beta CDR3 regions consisted of RNA transcripts. HTBI primers were the set used in a first-round RT-PCR of the TCR CDR3. MiXCR, applied by TCRdb to the multiplex PCR reads, yields one record per CDR3 protein. There are a few hundred thousand distinct CDR3 sequences in the sample; around 20% occur only once, and around half lies in the top ten. The sequencing input was blood. These receptors originate from a woman aged 45-65 years with Graves' hyperthyroidism.

This clonotype has a count of ten or more. This rearrangement joins TRBV5-6 to TRBJ2-3; 10 bases align to TRBD2. Germline lookup yields CDR1 SGHDT and CDR2 YYEEEE. The J segment lost 5 bases and the V segment lost 3 bases, leaving 6 bases of the junction unmatched. This CDR3 has 15 residues. The CDR3 DNA is TGTGCCAGCAGCTATTTAGCGGGAGGTGAAGATACGCAGTATTTT. This gives the protein CASSYLAGGEDTQYF.

This clonotype was counted many times. The V call is TRBV5-1, the J call TRBJ2-1; 7 bases align to TRBD2. Germline V gene lookup returns CDR1 SGHRS and CDR2 YFSETQ. The CDR3 sequence is 14 residues long. With 4 bases clipped from V and 15 bases from J, the junction kept 16 bases outside the gene matches. DNA for the CDR3: TGCGCCAGCAGCCGTAAAGAGGCGGGAGTCCGATGGTTCTTC. Translation gives CASSRKEAGVRWFF.

The V and J genes are TRBV7-9 and TRBJ2-2; D is ambiguous. CDR1 and CDR2 (germline): SEHNR, FQNEAQ (reference sequence). With 4 bases removed from V and 5 bases from J, the gap between germline ends came to 20 bases. The CDR3 spans 17 residues. CDR3 nucleotides: TGTGCCAGCAGCTCACAACGTGGAAACTCGAGGACCGGGGAGCTGTTTTTT. Protein product: CASSSQRGNSRTGELFF.

The V gene is TRBV20-1, the J gene TRBJ1-1; no firm D call. Trimming stripped 3 bases from V and 0 bases from J, with 8 bases between. Germline assignment: CDR1 DFQATT and CDR2 SNEGSKA (reference sequence). CDR3 length: 13 amino acids. The CDR3 DNA reads TGCAGTGCTAGCTACCAGCTGAACACTGAAGCTTTCTTT. Amino acids: CSASYQLNTEAFF.

This clonotype was recorded a few times. The chain uses TRBV6-1 and TRBJ2-7; 10 positions match TRBD1. CDR1 and CDR2 from the germline V gene are MNHNS and SASEGT. V gave up 5 bases and J gave up 7 bases; unmatched junction bases: 11. The CDR3 length is 15 residues. This CDR3 reads CASSLTGTGEMEQYF. The DNA of the CDR3 is TGTGCCAGCAGTCTAACCGGGACAGGGGAGATGGAGCAGTACTTC.

V is TRBV25-1 and J is TRBJ1-1; no firm D call. The V end lost 1 base, the J end lost 7 bases, and 4 bases lay between the germline ends. Germline CDR1 and CDR2: MGHDK and SYGVNS. CDR3 size: 11 residues. The DNA of the CDR3 is TGTGCCAGCAGTGAATCTTTTGAAGCTTTCTTT. It specifies CASSESFEAFF.

V and J are TRBV6-1 and TRBJ1-6; maybe TRBD1 (5 bases). Trimming cost V 7 bases and J 5 bases, with 15 bases left between them. Germline values: CDR1 MNHNS, CDR2 SASEGT. The length of the CDR3 is 15 residues. The CDR3 spells CASNLRGGHNSPLHF. CDR3 nucleotide sequence: TGTGCCAGCAACTTACGTGGGGGTCATAATTCACCCCTCCACTTT.

This clonotype was found a few times. V gene TRBV28 combines with J gene TRBJ1-1; no reliable D call. The CDR3 runs 11 residues. Trimming pared 8 bases from V and 2 bases from J, leaving 6 bases between. Germline CDR1 MDHEN, CDR2 SYDVKM. The CDR3 protein is CASGLNTEAFF. DNA of the CDR3: TGTGCCAGCGGCCTCAACACTGAAGCTTTCTTT. The variable domain in full, with the rest retrieved from reference TRBV28 and TRBJ1-1, is DVKVTQSSRYLVKRTGEKVFLECVQDMDHENMFWYRQDPGLGLRLIYFSYDVKMKEKGDIPEGYSVSREKKERFSLILESASTNQTSMYLCASGLNTEAFFGQGTRLTVV.

This clonotype was counted ten times or more. This chain uses TRBV11-3 with TRBJ2-1; TRBD2 aligns across 15 bases. The CDR3 sequence is 16 residues long. Germline V gene sequence: CDR1 SGHNT, CDR2 YENEEA. The J segment lost 7 bases and the V segment lost 4 bases, leaving 5 bases of the junction unmatched. This CDR3 is CASSSHGTSGRNEQFF. CDR3 bases: TGTGCCAGCAGCTCCCACGGGACTAGCGGGAGGAATGAGCAGTTCTTC.

This clonotype appeared many times. This chain uses TRBV11-1 with TRBJ2-3, with 12 nucleotides matching TRBD1. V gave up 5 bases and J gave up 1 base; unmatched junction bases: 4. Germline V lookup: CDR1 SGHAT, CDR2 FQDESV (reference sequence). CDR3 size: 16 residues. CDR3 in amino acids: CASSRRDRGRTDTQYF. The CDR3 nucleotides read TGTGCCAGCAGCCGCCGGGACAGGGGGCGCACAGATACGCAGTATTTT. The entire variable domain, with the rest obtained from reference TRBV11-1 and TRBJ2-3, is as follows: EAEVAQSPRYKITEKSQAVAFWCDPISGHATLYWYRQILGQGPELLVQFQDESVVDDSQLPKDRFSAERLKGVDSTLKIQPAELGDSAMYLCASSRRDRGRTDTQYFGPGTRLTVL.

In this sample, this clonotype turned up many times. The V call is TRBV14, the J call TRBJ1-1; D unclear. The length of the CDR3 is 13 residues. V lost 4 bases and J 0 bases, leaving 6 bases between the germline ends. Germline CDR1 SGHDN, CDR2 FVKESK. For the CDR3, the DNA is TGTGCCAGCAGCCGGAATATGAACACTGAAGCTTTCTTT. Translating it yields CASSRNMNTEAFF.

This sequence joins TRBV24-1 and TRBJ2-7; D is tentatively TRBD1 or TRBD2 (5 bases each). CDR1 KGHDR and CDR2 SFDVKD come from the germline V gene. V dropped 3 bases and J dropped 3 bases, with 14 bases sitting between them. The CDR3 sequence is 15 residues long. Here the CDR3 reads CATSDPARGGYEQYF. CDR3 coding DNA: TGTGCCACCAGTGATCCGGCGAGGGGCGGCTACGAGCAGTACTTC.

The rearrangement joins TRBV5-1 to TRBJ2-2, with TRBD1 matching over 10 bases. Per germline, CDR1 SGHRS and CDR2 YFSETQ. V trimming: 4 bases; J trimming: 4 bases; junction bases outside the gene matches: 7. The CDR3 is 16 amino acids. The DNA for the CDR3 is TGCGCCAGCAGCGCCGGGACAGGGGTGGTCACCGGGGAGCTGTTTTTT. This translates into CASSAGTGVVTGELFF.

V and J are TRBV10-1 and TRBJ2-3; 11 bases are a match to TRBD2. This CDR3 is built from 15 residues. Trimming cost V 4 bases and J 1 base; bases outside gene matches: 1. CDR1 is WNHNN and CDR2 is SYGVQD in the germline V gene (reference sequence). DNA of the CDR3: TGCGCCAGCAGTGCGGGACTAGCGGGCACAGATACGCAGTATTTT. Translating gives CASSAGLAGTDTQYF.

Many counts were recorded for this clonotype. The chain uses TRBV2 and TRBJ2-5; 8 bases are a match to TRBD1. V lost 6 bases, J lost 6 bases, and 9 bases stayed unmatched. CDR3 length: 14 amino acids. Germline V gene data show CDR1 as SNHLY and CDR2 as FYNNEI. CDR3 bases: TGTGCCAGCAGCGGTTCAGGGGGCCGGCAGACCCAGTACTTC. Protein sequence: CASSGSGGRQTQYF.

The rearrangement uses TRBV19 and TRBJ1-5; no firm D call. The V gene lost 6 bases and the J gene lost 7 bases, with 13 bases spanning the gap. Per germline, CDR1 LNHDA and CDR2 SQIVND (reference sequence). The CDR3 contains 13 residues. The CDR3 nucleotides read TGTGCCAGTAGACCAGGTCCTTCCCAGCCCCAGCATTTT. Translating it yields CASRPGPSQPQHF.

This clonotype was recorded many times. J is TRBJ2-3 and V is TRBV7-3; 8 bases align to TRBD2. The CDR3 covers 15 residues. J was trimmed by 14 bases and V by 7 bases; bases with no gene match: 20. CDR1 and CDR2 from the germline V gene are SGHTA and FQGTGA. CDR3 protein: CASTSSREGSTRLYF. DNA for the CDR3: TGTGCCAGCACCTCCTCCCGGGAGGGGTCCACTAGGCTGTATTTT.